The 17 T cell receptor beta chains below all came from one sample that was sequenced in a study of T cell repertoires in cytomegalovirus infection (dated by TCRdb to about 2019). This sample was sequenced with an Illumina HiSeq 1500. TCRdb reprocessing: public reads trimmed at Q25 with fastp, clones called with MiXCR, in-frame beta chains kept. Every entry covers one CDR3 protein and lists the most common genes and DNA from its rows. Present in this sample are some 130,000 distinct CDR3 sequences, about 32% of which were seen just once. Of the sample, around half falls within the top ten clones. These TCRs are of unknown antigen specificity. Interpreted using the paper, the treatment or condition label stands for: in vitro stimulation with specific CMV peptide epitopes to enrich CMV-specific T cells. The sequenced sample was CD8+ T cells from cultured PBMCs, obtained from culture after CMV antigen stimulation. These receptor sequences come from a human donor in good health (CMV status not recorded). Some clones in this sample may be carry-over from other donors' samples.

The chain is built from TRBV6-5 and TRBJ2-6; 8 bases fit TRBD1. This CDR3 is built from 18 residues. The V and J ends lost 7 bases and 1 base, in that order; junction bases with no gene match: 12. Germline CDR1 and CDR2: MNHEY and SVGAGI. CDR3 sequence reads: CASIPRAGGLSGANVLTF. The CDR3 DNA reads as TGTGCCAGCATCCCTAGGGCAGGGGGCCTATCTGGGGCCAACGTCCTGACTTTC.

This chain's CDR3 is CSVLAGLAGMQYF. In DNA, the CDR3 is TGCAGTGTTCTCGCTGGACTAGCGGGTATGCAGTACTTC. The rearrangement joins TRBV20-1 to TRBJ2-7; 11 bases line up with TRBD2. CDR1 is DFQATT and CDR2 is SNEGSKA in the germline V gene (reference sequence). V lost 7 bases and J lost 9; bases outside the gene matches: 11. The CDR3 is 13 amino acids.

This clonotype came up a few times. The chain has TRBV28 and TRBJ2-7; no clear D gene. The V gene lost 3 bases and the J gene lost 2 bases, with 11 bases spanning the gap. Germline CDR1 MDHEN, CDR2 SYDVKM. The CDR3 is made up of 14 amino acids. In DNA form, the CDR3 reads TGTGCCAGCAGTTTGACGGTGTTGCCCTACGAGCAGTACTTC. Protein: CASSLTVLPYEQYF.

In this sample, this clonotype turned up a few times. The chain carries TRBV10-3 and TRBJ2-3; D unclear. V was clipped by 4 bases and J by 11 bases, with 10 bases between them. In germline, CDR1 is ENHRY, CDR2 SYGVKD. The CDR3 spans 11 residues. The CDR3 DNA is TGTGCCATCAGTGGGGGAATCCTGCAGTATTTT. Encoded protein: CAISGGILQYF.

The chain combines TRBV19 with TRBJ1-2, with D unresolved. CDR1 is LNHDA, CDR2 SQIVND, per germline (reference sequence). The CDR3 has 12 residues. Trimming cost V 7 bases and J 2 bases, with 8 bases left between them. The DNA for the CDR3 is TGTGCCAGTACCACGGGGAACTATGGCTACACCTTC. This gives the protein CASTTGNYGYTF.

The genes are TRBV6-5 and TRBJ1-1, with D perhaps TRBD1 (6 bases). V was cut by 5 bases and J by 2 bases, with 21 bases left in between. This CDR3 has 17 residues. Germline V lookup: CDR1 MNHEY, CDR2 SVGAGI. CDR3 sequence: CASSRATGEFINTEAFF. DNA of the CDR3: TGTGCCAGCAGTCGCGCGACAGGCGAATTCATCAACACTGAAGCTTTCTTT.

The V call is TRBV19, the J call TRBJ1-3, with 8 nucleotides matching TRBD1. CDR3 size: 14 residues. The ends lost 5 bases at V and 4 bases at J; junction bases unmatched: 4. CDR1 and CDR2 from the germline V gene are LNHDA and SQIVND (reference sequence). The CDR3 DNA follows: TGTGCCAGTAGTGGACAGGGATTCGGAAACACCATATATTTT. The encoded protein is CASSGQGFGNTIYF.

The chain employs TRBV7-9 and TRBJ2-7; D gene uncertain. Germline assignment: CDR1 SEHNR and CDR2 FQNEAQ (reference sequence). CDR3 length: 14 amino acids. Between the trimmed V and J ends, which lost 3 bases and 0 bases, there was a span of 9 bases. The CDR3 loop is CASSFAVSSYEQYF. The DNA of the CDR3 is TGTGCCAGCAGCTTCGCGGTTAGCTCCTACGAGCAGTACTTC.

Only a few counts were recorded for this clonotype. V usage is TRBV5-6 and J usage is TRBJ2-1; D uncertain. The V end was cut by 2 bases, the J end by 0 bases, with 6 bases between. The germline gives CDR1 SGHDT, CDR2 YYEEEE. The CDR3 runs 14 residues. The CDR3 loop reads CASSFVSSYNEQFF. For the CDR3, the DNA is TGTGCCAGCAGCTTTGTTAGCTCCTACAATGAGCAGTTCTTC.

There are a few counts of this clonotype. The chain employs TRBV7-9 and TRBJ2-1; TRBD2 might be the D (5 bases). CDR1 and CDR2 (germline): SEHNR, FQNEAQ (reference sequence). Deletions cut 1 base from V and 8 bases from J, with 9 bases between. The length of the CDR3 is 13 residues. DNA for the CDR3: TGTGCCAGCAGCTTAGGGCTAGCACATGAGCAGTTCTTC. Translated: CASSLGLAHEQFF.

The V and J genes are TRBV19 and TRBJ2-1; D ambiguous. The V and J ends lost 4 bases and 0 bases respectively, with 10 bases between them. CDR3 length equals 15 residues. Looked up from germline, CDR1 is LNHDA and CDR2 is SQIVND (reference sequence). The CDR3 protein is CASSTTISSYNEQFF. CDR3 DNA sequence: TGTGCCAGTAGTACTACAATAAGCTCCTACAATGAGCAGTTCTTC.

The chain couples TRBV2 to TRBJ1-2; no firm D call. This CDR3 has 16 residues. Trimming removed 9 bases from V and 2 bases from J, with 22 bases in between. CDR1 is SNHLY and CDR2 is FYNNEI in the germline V gene. CDR3 sequence (DNA): TGTGCCAGTACCAAATACCCTCGTTCCGAGAACTATGGCTACACCTTC. It is translated as CASTKYPRSENYGYTF.

This chain uses TRBV7-8 with TRBJ1-5; 8 bases align to TRBD1. J was trimmed by 6 bases and V by 1 base; bases with no gene match: 8. Per the germline V gene, CDR1 is SGHVS and CDR2 is FQNEAQ. CDR3 size: 16 residues. The CDR3 region is CASSLGATGEFQPQHF. DNA of the CDR3: TGTGCCAGCAGCTTAGGAGCGACAGGGGAATTTCAGCCCCAGCATTTT.

This clonotype occurred many times. The chain links TRBV28 to TRBJ2-7; TRBD2 matches at 10 bases. The CDR3 spans 15 residues. Germline V gene data show CDR1 as MDHEN and CDR2 as SYDVKM. J lost 2 bases, V lost 6 bases, and 7 bases had no gene match. For the CDR3, the DNA is TGTGCCAGCAGCCCCGAGCGGGGGGGGCCCTACGAGCAGTACTTC. It codes for CASSPERGGPYEQYF. Supplemented by reference TRBV28 and TRBJ2-7, the full variable domain reads DVKVTQSSRYLVKRTGEKVFLECVQDMDHENMFWYRQDPGLGLRLIYFSYDVKMKEKGDIPEGYSVSREKKERFSLILESASTNQTSMYLCASSPERGGPYEQYFGPGTRLTVT.

The chain couples TRBV6-2 or TRBV6-3 to TRBJ1-1; no clear D gene. This CDR3 comprises 16 residues. V gave up 7 bases and J gave up 6 bases, with 24 bases separating them. Germline assignment: CDR1 MNHEY and CDR2 SVGEGT. Here the CDR3 reads CASTNRGAYSSSEAFF. The CDR3, as DNA: TGTGCCAGCACCAACCGGGGAGCCTACTCTAGCTCTGAAGCTTTCTTT.

This rearrangement joins TRBV7-6 to TRBJ2-3; no definite D call. The CDR3 sequence is 12 residues long. Trimming shortened V by 6 bases and J by 1 base, and 5 bases separated the two germline ends. Germline CDR1 reads SGHVS; CDR2 reads FNYEAQ. This chain's CDR3 is CASSPGTDTQYF. CDR3 sequence (DNA): TGTGCCAGCAGTCCTGGCACAGATACGCAGTATTTT.

The rearrangement links TRBV6-5 to TRBJ2-7; D perhaps matches TRBD1 (6 bases). Germline V gene sequence: CDR1 MNHEY, CDR2 SVGAGI. The CDR3 has 15 residues. With 2 bases removed from V and 3 bases from J, the gap between germline ends came to 14 bases. The CDR3 DNA sequence: TGTGCCAGCAGTTACAGGGGGTCTGTCGGCTACGAGCAGTACTTC. It is translated as CASSYRGSVGYEQYF.